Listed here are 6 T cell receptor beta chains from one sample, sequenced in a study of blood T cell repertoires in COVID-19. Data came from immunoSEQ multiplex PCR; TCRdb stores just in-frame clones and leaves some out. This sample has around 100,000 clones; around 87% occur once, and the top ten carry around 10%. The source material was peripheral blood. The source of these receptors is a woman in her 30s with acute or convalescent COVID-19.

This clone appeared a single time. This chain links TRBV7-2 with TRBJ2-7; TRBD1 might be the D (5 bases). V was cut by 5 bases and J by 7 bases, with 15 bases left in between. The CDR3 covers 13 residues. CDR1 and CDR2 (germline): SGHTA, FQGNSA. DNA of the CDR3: TGTGCCAGCAGCATACAGACAGCCAGGGAGCAGTACTTC. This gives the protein CASSIQTAREQYF.

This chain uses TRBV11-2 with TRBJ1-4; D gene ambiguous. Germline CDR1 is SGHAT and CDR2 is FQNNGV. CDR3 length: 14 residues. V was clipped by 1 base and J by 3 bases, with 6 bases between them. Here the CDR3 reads CASSLGASNEKLFF. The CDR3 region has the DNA TGTGCCAGCAGCTTAGGGGCCTCTAATGAAAAACTGTTTTTT.

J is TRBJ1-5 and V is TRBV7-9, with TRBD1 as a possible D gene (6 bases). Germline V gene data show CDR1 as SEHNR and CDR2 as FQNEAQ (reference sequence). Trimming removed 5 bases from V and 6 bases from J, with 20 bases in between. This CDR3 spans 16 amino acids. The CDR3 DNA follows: TGTGCCAGCAGCCCGGACAGTGGGGGCCAGGGTCAGCCCCAGCATTTT. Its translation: CASSPDSGGQGQPQHF.

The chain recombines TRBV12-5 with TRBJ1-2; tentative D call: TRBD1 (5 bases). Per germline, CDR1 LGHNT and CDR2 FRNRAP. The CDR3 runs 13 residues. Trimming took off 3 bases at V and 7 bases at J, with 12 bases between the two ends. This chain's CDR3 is CASGLSGIVGYTF. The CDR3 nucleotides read TGTGCTAGTGGTTTATCAGGGATTGTTGGCTACACCTTC.

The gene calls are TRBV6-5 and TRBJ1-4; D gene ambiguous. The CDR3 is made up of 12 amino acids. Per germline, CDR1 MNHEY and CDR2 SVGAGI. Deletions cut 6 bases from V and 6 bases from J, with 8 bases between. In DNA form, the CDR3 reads TGTGCCAGCAGCCACCGGGATGAAAAACTGTTTTTT. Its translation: CASSHRDEKLFF.

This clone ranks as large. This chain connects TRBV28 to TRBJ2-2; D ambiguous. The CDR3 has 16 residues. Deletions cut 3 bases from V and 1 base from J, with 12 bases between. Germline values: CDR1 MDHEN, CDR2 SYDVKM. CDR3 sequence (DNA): TGTGCCAGCAGTTTGGGCAGCTCGTGGAACACCGGGGAGCTGTTTTTT. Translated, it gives CASSLGSSWNTGELFF.